The 24 T cell receptor beta chains presented below share a single source sample, sequenced in a study of CXCR3-negative and CXCR3-positive naive CD8 T cells. The method, 5' RACE with UMI labels, was used to prepare the TRB cDNA libraries. TCRdb reprocessed the 5' RACE reads and reports one entry per CDR3 protein, with no DNA. Here the sample table reports about 8,000 distinct CDR3 sequences. Sequencing input: naive CXCR3- CD8+ T cells from blood. Subset reported: CD45RO-CCR7+CD27+CD95- naive CD8+ T cells lacking CXCR3 (TNR3-). These receptors all stem from a human donor in good health. Some clones in this sample may be carry-over from other donors' samples.

The chain carries TRBV5-6 and TRBJ2-3. Germline V gene lookup returns CDR1 SGHDT and CDR2 YYEEEE. This CDR3 is built from 11 residues. CDR3 protein: CASSFGDTQYF. Using reference TRBV5-6 and TRBJ2-3 for the parts outside the CDR3, the full variable domain is DAGVTQSPTHLIKTRGQQVTLRCSPKSGHDTVSWYQQALGQGPQFIFQYYEEEERQRGNFPDRFSGHQFPNYSSELNVNALLLGDSALYLCASSFGDTQYFGPGTRLTVL.

This clonotype registers medium-sized by frequency. This chain uses TRBV20-1 with TRBJ2-5; no DNA is available, so the TRBD1 call from TCRdb remains unchecked. CDR1 and CDR2 (germline): DFQATT, SNEGSKA (reference sequence). The CDR3 spans 14 residues. CDR3 loop: CSATRGGYQETQYF.

CDR3 sequence: CASSLSSGDSSYNEQFF. The chain combines TRBV7-3 with TRBJ2-1; TCRdb designates TRBD1, a call that cannot be tested without DNA. CDR1 is SGHTA, CDR2 FQGTGA, per germline. The CDR3 extends over 17 amino acids.

V and J are TRBV29-1 and TRBJ2-7; TCRdb proposes TRBD2, but this gene call is untestable without DNA. The CDR3 is made up of 14 amino acids. Germline-derived CDR1 and CDR2 are SQVTM and ANQGSEA. CDR3 amino acids: CSVAGTSGSYEQYF.

This clonotype is labeled medium-sized based on frequency. The chain uses TRBV18 and TRBJ2-6; TCRdb returns TRBD1, unconfirmable since there is no DNA. CDR1 KGHSH and CDR2 LQKENI come from the germline V gene. The CDR3 has 18 residues. CDR3 protein: CASSPSPGQGSGANVLTF.

This chain connects TRBV6-2 or TRBV6-3 to TRBJ2-7; there is no DNA to check the TCRdb D call of TRBD1. Per germline, CDR1 MNHEY and CDR2 SVGEGT. This CDR3 is 16 amino acids long. The CDR3 loop is CASSYPDRGTSYEQYF.

The V gene is TRBV28, the J gene TRBJ2-1; absent DNA, TCRdb's TRBD2 call cannot be checked. CDR3 length: 15 amino acids. Germline CDR1 and CDR2: MDHEN and SYDVKM. CDR3 in amino acids: CASSLRLADYNEQFF. Full variable domain (rest looked up from reference TRBV28 and TRBJ2-1): DVKVTQSSRYLVKRTGEKVFLECVQDMDHENMFWYRQDPGLGLRLIYFSYDVKMKEKGDIPEGYSVSREKKERFSLILESASTNQTSMYLCASSLRLADYNEQFFGPGTRLTVL.

This clonotype is identified as medium-sized from frequency. The chain's CDR3 is CSIMGTYYGYTF. The chain carries TRBV29-1 and TRBJ1-2. The CDR3 is 12 amino acids. CDR1 and CDR2 (germline): SQVTM, ANQGSEA.

V gene TRBV29-1 combines with J gene TRBJ2-1; TCRdb selects TRBD2, and the lack of DNA leaves this call unchecked. The CDR3 has 14 residues. Germline lookup yields CDR1 SQVTM and CDR2 ANQGSEA. The CDR3 sequence: CSVDASGGYNEQFF.

The V gene is TRBV11-2, the J gene TRBJ1-1. The CDR3 spans 13 residues. The germline CDR1 and CDR2 sequences are SGHAT and FQNNGV. CDR3 amino acids: CASSLGHTWGAFF.

Measured by frequency, this clonotype is medium-sized. This chain joins TRBV29-1 and TRBJ1-1; the TCRdb call, TRBD1, lacks DNA for checking. The CDR3 length is 13 residues. From germline, CDR1 is SQVTM and CDR2 ANQGSEA. This CDR3 reads CSVRGQVNTEAFF.

According to its frequency, this clonotype is medium-sized (0.01 to 0.1%). This chain links TRBV4-1 with TRBJ2-1. This CDR3 contains 20 residues. Germline V lookup: CDR1 MGHRA, CDR2 YSYEKL. CDR3 region: CASSQDRLTLSGSSYNEQFF.

The J gene is TRBJ2-6, the V gene TRBV29-1; TCRdb's D gene call, TRBD1, goes unchecked for lack of DNA. Germline-derived CDR1 and CDR2 are SQVTM and ANQGSEA. The CDR3 spans 19 residues. CDR3 loop: CSVEDPRAGSRTGANVLTF.

This sequence joins TRBV21-1 and TRBJ1-4. TRBV21-1 is listed as a pseudogene. The CDR3 extends over 17 amino acids. CDR3 sequence: CASSAPGQAATNEKLFF.

By frequency, this clonotype is medium-sized. V usage is TRBV5-6 and J usage is TRBJ1-1; absent DNA, TCRdb's TRBD1 call cannot be checked. Germline CDR1 is SGHDT and CDR2 is YYEEEE. The CDR3 covers 15 residues. The CDR3 region is CASSLGWGRAAEAFF.

This sequence joins TRBV15 and TRBJ1-5; the D call from TCRdb, TRBD1, cannot be confirmed without DNA. From germline, CDR1 is LNHNV and CDR2 YYDKDF (reference sequence). CDR3 length: 14 amino acids. CDR3 region: CATRQTGSNQPQHF. Supplemented by reference TRBV15 and TRBJ1-5, the full variable domain reads DAMVIQNPRYQVTQFGKPVTLSCSQTLNHNVMYWYQQKSSQAPKLLFHYYDKDFNNEADTPDNFQSRRPNTSFCFLDIRSPGLGDTAMYLCATRQTGSNQPQHFGDGTRLSIL.

Frequency places this clonotype as medium-sized. The chain joins TRBV21-1 to TRBJ1-5; TCRdb designates TRBD1, a call that cannot be tested without DNA. TRBV21-1 is a known pseudogene. The CDR3 extends over 16 amino acids. The CDR3 spells CASIIIGTSGNQPQHF.

This clonotype registers medium-sized by frequency. V and J are TRBV20-1 and TRBJ2-7; no DNA is available, so the TRBD2 call from TCRdb remains unchecked. This CDR3 region has 14 residues. Germline V gene lookup returns CDR1 DFQATT and CDR2 SNEGSKA (reference sequence). CDR3 sequence reads: CSAGTSGRPYEQYF.

This chain links TRBV29-1 with TRBJ2-5; with no DNA, the TCRdb D assignment of TRBD1 cannot be verified. The CDR3 totals 16 residues. CDR1 SQVTM and CDR2 ANQGSEA come from the germline V gene. Here the CDR3 reads CSVEDLDGNYEETQYF.

The rearrangement joins TRBV10-3 to TRBJ2-1. Germline values: CDR1 ENHRY, CDR2 SYGVKD. This CDR3 comprises 14 residues. The CDR3 loop reads CAIQTGSSYNEQFF.

V and J are TRBV5-5 and TRBJ2-5; the D call of TRBD1 rests on TCRdb alone, since no DNA is present to check it. The germline V gene has CDR1 SGHKS and CDR2 YYEKEE (reference sequence). CDR3 length: 16 amino acids. CDR3 region: CASSWKGQGIQETQYF.

This chain links TRBV10-3 with TRBJ2-3; TCRdb's D call of TRBD1 is untestable without DNA. The CDR3 extends over 17 amino acids. CDR1 is ENHRY, CDR2 SYGVKD, per germline. The CDR3 loop is CAISESAGTGSTDTQYF.

CDR3 residues: CASSSSGPEGGEQFF. The chain couples TRBV4-3 to TRBJ2-1; TCRdb lists TRBD2, though no DNA is available to test this call. The CDR3 contains 15 residues. Per germline, CDR1 LGHNA and CDR2 YSLEER.

V usage is TRBV6-5 and J usage is TRBJ1-5; TCRdb designates TRBD1, a call that cannot be tested without DNA. This CDR3 is built from 13 residues. Looked up from germline, CDR1 is MNHEY and CDR2 is SVGAGI. The CDR3 loop reads CASSYGTGGPQHF.